The TCR beta chain described here comes from a study of T-cell memory formation after mild COVID-19. TCRdb re-called the 5' RACE reads through MiXCR, storing one row per CDR3 protein. The profile shows about 68,000 distinct CDR3 sequences, 16% of them singletons. CDR1 and CDR2 (germline): MNHEY, SVGAGI. The CDR3 consists of 21 residues. V trimming: 0 bases; J trimming: 2 bases; junction bases outside the gene matches: 13. The receptor's source is an adult woman who had mild COVID-19 (a few samples of this study predate the infection). Cell type and time point are not known. The sequencing input was PBMCs or a T cell subset sorted from them (not recorded which). The chain uses TRBV6-5 and TRBJ2-3; 14 bases line up with TRBD2. The CDR3 loop reads CASSYSTLGLAGAVNTDTQYF. The CDR3 coding sequence is TGTGCCAGCAGTTACTCGACTTTGGGACTAGCGGGAGCGGTAAACACAGATACGCAGTATTTT.